This is a list of T cell receptor beta chains from one sample in a study of control samples from healthy donors and cancer patients. The method was immunoSEQ multiplex PCR; TCRdb's version includes in-frame clones alone and lacks a portion of them. The sample contains about 12,000 clones, approximately 90% of which appear only once. Sequenced: formalin-fixed, paraffin-embedded tissue. These receptor sequences come from a male donor with melanoma. The CDR3 runs from the conserved cysteine through the conserved F or W. The D gene is left open where the match is weak. The size field is filled for only some rows; it gives once, few, many or a size class.

>TRBV28|-|TRBJ2-1|TRBD1
CASSPLRGGRDNEQFF
TGTGCCAGCAGTCCCCTGAGAGGGGGCAGAGACAATGAGCAGTTCTTC
>TRBV5-1|few|TRBJ2-2|-
CASSLGAGPTGELFF
TGCGCCAGCAGCTTGGGTGCAGGACCCACCGGGGAGCTGTTTTTT
>TRBV2|-|TRBJ1-1|TRBD1
CASSLTGGGEAFF
TGTGCCAGCAGTTTGACAGGGGGAGGAGAAGCTTTCTTT
>TRBV6-5|-|TRBJ1-2|-
CASSPDRGSYGYTF
TGTGCCAGCAGCCCCGACCGGGGTAGCTATGGCTACACCTTC
>TRBV6-5|-|TRBJ2-3|-
CASSPTGSVSDTQYF
TGTGCCAGCAGCCCCACAGGGTCCGTTTCAGATACGCAGTATTTT
>TRBV5-1|-|TRBJ1-1|-
CASSLGQKNTEAFF
TGCGCCAGCAGCTTGGGACAGAAGAACACTGAAGCTTTCTTT
>TRBV5-1|-|TRBJ2-3|TRBD2
CASSLSSGIVDTQYF
TGCGCCAGCAGCTTGTCTAGCGGGATTGTAGATACGCAGTATTTT
>TRBV7-9|once|TRBJ2-2|-
CASSLQGGSGELFF
TGTGCCAGCAGCTTGCAGGGAGGCTCCGGGGAGCTGTTTTTT
>TRBV4-1|-|TRBJ1-1|-
CASSQDSRAYTEAFF
TGCGCCAGCAGCCAAGATTCAAGGGCGTACACTGAAGCTTTCTTT
>TRBV6-5|-|TRBJ2-7|-
CASSFQRSSYEQYF
TGTGCCAGCAGTTTTCAGAGAAGCTCCTACGAGCAGTACTTC
>TRBV9|once|TRBJ2-1|-
CASSGLGVARSYNEQFF
TGTGCCAGCAGCGGCTTGGGTGTCGCGAGGTCCTACAATGAGCAGTTCTTC
>TRBV9|-|TRBJ2-3|-
CASSVGLPMRDTQYF
TGTGCCAGCAGCGTTGGACTCCCGATGAGAGATACGCAGTATTTT
>TRBV5-6|-|TRBJ2-7|-
CASSRDGTYEQYF
TGTGCCAGCAGCCGGGACGGAACCTACGAGCAGTACTTC
>TRBV6-2/TRBV6-3|-|TRBJ2-3|TRBD2
CASSEETSGPSRPDTQYF
TGTGCCAGCAGTGAGGAGACTAGCGGGCCCTCGCGGCCAGATACGCAGTATTTT
>TRBV7-3|-|TRBJ2-1|-
CASSSGANNEQFF
TGTGCCAGCAGCTCGGGGGCAAACAATGAGCAGTTCTTC
>TRBV7-2|-|TRBJ1-1|-
CASNIGVANTEAFF
TGTGCCAGCAACATAGGGGTGGCGAACACTGAAGCTTTCTTT
>TRBV5-1|-|TRBJ2-3|TRBD2
CASSLSAGGLADTQYF
TGTGCCAGCAGCTTGTCAGCGGGAGGATTGGCAGATACGCAGTATTTT
>TRBV7-2|-|TRBJ2-3|-
CATIPQPGRSWTDTQYF
TGTGCCACCATCCCCCAGCCGGGGAGAAGTTGGACAGATACGCAGTATTTT
>TRBV14|-|TRBJ2-1|-
CASSQTRREQFF
TGTGCCAGCAGCCAAACAAGGAGAGAGCAGTTCTTC
>TRBV6-5|-|TRBJ1-1|-
CASAGQNTEAFF
TGTGCCAGCGCCGGACAGAACACTGAAGCTTTCTTT
>TRBV19|-|TRBJ1-1|-
CASIPPPTEAFF
TGTGCCAGTATCCCTCCCCCCACTGAAGCTTTCTTT
>TRBV2|-|TRBJ1-5|-
CASSETLGTQPQHF
TGTGCCAGCAGTGAGACCTTGGGGACCCAGCCCCAGCATTTT
>TRBV9|-|TRBJ1-2|-
CASSARTSGYTF
TGTGCCAGCAGCGCCCGGACTTCTGGCTACACCTTC